The table lists the clone carrying this T cell receptor beta chain with a count of one. Its antigen is not known. This entry is derived from a study of long-term antiretroviral therapy in people with HIV. V trimming: 5 bases; J trimming: 3 bases; junction bases outside the gene matches: 14. Germline V gives CDR1 MDHEN, CDR2 SYDVKM. The CDR3 is made up of 17 amino acids. Per donor, at least one pre-ART and at least two post-ART PBMC samples were obtained. It was in the United States that all participants with HIV were treated. Sequencing used immunoSEQ v3.0 at survey level. Libraries were prepared by immunoSEQ multiplex PCR; TCRdb keeps only in-frame clonotypes and omits some of them. The sample lists some 40,000 clones, 80% occurring once. General observations from the study: Clones showing expansion before ART dominated the repertoire at all time points.

Sequences were derived from unsorted PBMCs, sampled 1.5 years after starting antiretroviral therapy. The source of this sequence is a man aged 18 to 35 with HIV. The chain links TRBV28 to TRBJ2-3; 7 positions agree with TRBD2. For the CDR3, the DNA is TGTGCCAGCAGTACGCAGACTAGCAGCTGGCCTACAGATACGCAGTATTTT. Translating gives CASSTQTSSWPTDTQYF.